Below are 28 T cell receptor beta chains sequenced from a single sample in a study of sequential checkpoint blockade in melanoma. This sample's treatment: randomized to nivolumab then ipilimumab (arm A) or the reverse (arm B). Here immunoSEQ multiplex PCR was the method, and the copy in TCRdb shows in-frame clones only, minus some. The sample has 7,000 to 9,500 clones; over 45% are singletons. The material was CD8+ T cells sorted from blood (inferred from file names), obtained from a patient given nivolumab and ipilimumab in sequence. These TCRs come from a human donor with melanoma.

By sample fraction, this clone is medium-sized. The V call is TRBV4-2, the J call TRBJ2-7, with a possible D match to TRBD2 (6 bases). Germline V lookup: CDR1 LGHNA, CDR2 YNFKEQ. Trimming removed 1 base from V and 5 bases from J, with 12 bases in between. The CDR3 totals 14 residues. The CDR3 here is CASSQVSGPNEQYF. CDR3 coding DNA: TGTGCCAGCAGCCAAGTTAGCGGACCTAACGAGCAGTACTTC.

The chain combines TRBV11-2 with TRBJ2-1; tentative D call: TRBD2 (5 bases). V lost 1 base to trimming and J lost 10 bases, with 14 bases between them. The CDR3 contains 14 residues. Germline values: CDR1 SGHAT, CDR2 FQNNGV. The chain's CDR3 is CASSLAPQSGEQFF. The CDR3 coding sequence is TGTGCCAGCAGCTTAGCACCCCAAAGCGGAGAGCAGTTCTTC.

The chain carries TRBV30 and TRBJ2-7; TRBD1 aligns across 9 bases. The junction had 8 bases not matched to a gene; V was cut back by 2 bases and J by 6 bases. CDR1 and CDR2 (germline): GTSNPN, SVGIG (reference sequence). This CDR3 has 14 amino acids. CDR3 coding DNA: TGTGCCTGGAGTTTTCGGACAGGGGTTGCCGAGCAGTACTTC. It translates to CAWSFRTGVAEQYF.

The chain is built from TRBV6-6 and TRBJ2-7; 7 bases match TRBD2. The CDR3 has 14 residues. Losses at the gene ends were 4 bases for V and 4 bases for J; bases not matched to a gene: 7. Looked up from germline, CDR1 is MNHNY and CDR2 is SVGAGI (reference sequence). In DNA, the CDR3 is TGTGCCAGCAGTTCCCTGCCTAGCGGTTACGAGCAGTACTTC. It encodes CASSSLPSGYEQYF.

This clone was picked up a small number of times. The chain uses TRBV28 and TRBJ2-7; tentative D call: TRBD1 (6 bases). Trimming took off 4 bases at V and 4 bases at J, with 14 bases between the two ends. The CDR3 spans 14 residues. Germline values: CDR1 MDHEN, CDR2 SYDVKM. The CDR3 loop reads CASSSWTVSYEQYF. Here the CDR3 DNA reads TGTGCCAGCAGTTCCTGGACAGTATCGTACGAGCAGTACTTC. Complete variable domain (other parts from reference TRBV28 and TRBJ2-7): DVKVTQSSRYLVKRTGEKVFLECVQDMDHENMFWYRQDPGLGLRLIYFSYDVKMKEKGDIPEGYSVSREKKERFSLILESASTNQTSMYLCASSSWTVSYEQYFGPGTRLTVT.

The chain joins TRBV15 to TRBJ2-7, with 8 bases matching TRBD1. CDR1 and CDR2 from the germline V gene are LNHNV and YYDKDF (reference sequence). This CDR3 is 18 amino acids long. V gave up 1 base and J gave up 7 bases; unmatched junction bases: 18. CDR3 in DNA: TGTGCCACCAGCAGAGGACCAGGGGGCCCGGGGAGGCCCGGGGAGCAGTACTTC. Its translation is CATSRGPGGPGRPGEQYF.

In its sample, this clone was seen a few times. The V and J genes are TRBV4-1 and TRBJ2-7, with 12 bases aligning to TRBD1. Germline V CDR1 and CDR2: MGHRA, YSYEKL. With 0 bases clipped from V and 6 bases from J, the junction kept 3 bases outside the gene matches. The CDR3 is 15 amino acids. CDR3: CASSQDGTGGAEQYF. CDR3 in DNA: TGCGCCAGCAGCCAAGATGGGACAGGGGGCGCCGAGCAGTACTTC.

CDR3 bases: TGTGCCTGGAGTGAAGACTTCAGCGCTGAAGCTTTCTTT. Protein: CAWSEDFSAEAFF. The chain joins TRBV30 to TRBJ1-1, with D unclear. V lost 1 base to trimming and J lost 6 bases, with 12 bases between them. Germline lookup yields CDR1 GTSNPN and CDR2 SVGIG (reference sequence). This CDR3 spans 13 amino acids.

This clone is medium-sized by share. This chain connects TRBV9 to TRBJ2-3; the match to TRBD1 covers 7 bases. V gave up 3 bases and J gave up 5 bases; unmatched junction bases: 9. Germline loops: CDR1 SGDLS, CDR2 YYNGEE. The length of the CDR3 is 15 residues. CDR3 bases: TGTGCCAGCAGCGCGGACAGGCCGGATGTAGATACGCAGTATTTT. This translates into CASSADRPDVDTQYF.

The rearrangement links TRBV4-1 to TRBJ2-7, with D unclear. V was clipped by 4 bases and J by 0 bases, with 10 bases between them. The CDR3 sequence is 14 residues long. The V gene's germline CDR1 is MGHRA and CDR2 YSYEKL. The CDR3 here is CASSRGLDSYEQYF. The CDR3 nucleotides are TGCGCCAGCAGCCGCGGTCTAGACTCCTACGAGCAGTACTTC.

This clone came up once. The chain is built from TRBV10-3 and TRBJ2-7; D might be TRBD1 (5 bases). The CDR3 has 12 residues. V was trimmed by 6 bases and J by 6 bases, leaving 12 bases between them. Germline V gene lookup returns CDR1 ENHRY and CDR2 SYGVKD. As DNA, the CDR3 is TGTGCCATCAGGGACACCGTGGGCGAGCAGTACTTC. It specifies CAIRDTVGEQYF.

The chain joins TRBV7-9 to TRBJ1-2; 7 bases are shared with TRBD1. V was clipped by 7 bases and J by 4 bases; unmatched bases: 15. The germline gives CDR1 SEHNR, CDR2 FQNEAQ (reference sequence). The CDR3 is 16 residues long. The CDR3 DNA sequence: TGTGCCAGCACCGCCCCAGGAGCAGGGGGAGGCTATGGCTACACCTTC. Its protein product is CASTAPGAGGGYGYTF.

This clone has more than one count but fewer than ten. The chain employs TRBV20-1 and TRBJ2-1; D remains ambiguous. V was shortened by 6 bases and J by 7 bases, with 10 bases between the two germline ends. This CDR3 contains 11 residues. Germline CDR1 is DFQATT and CDR2 is SNEGSKA (reference sequence). The chain's CDR3 is CSAGKANEQFF. The CDR3 DNA reads TGCAGTGCAGGTAAAGCGAATGAGCAGTTCTTC.

This rearrangement joins TRBV10-3 to TRBJ2-7; TRBD2 aligns across 12 bases. The V and J ends lost 11 bases and 4 bases, in that order; junction bases with no gene match: 9. Germline-derived CDR1 and CDR2 are ENHRY and SYGVKD. The CDR3 contains 14 residues. CDR3 coding DNA: TGTGCCTCCACACGGACTAGCGGGACGTACGAGCAGTACTTC. Translating gives CASTRTSGTYEQYF.

This chain joins TRBV6-1 and TRBJ1-5, with D maybe TRBD1 (5 bases). Germline CDR1 is MNHNS and CDR2 is SASEGT. CDR3 length: 12 amino acids. V was clipped by 9 bases and J by 5 bases, with 11 bases between them. CDR3 DNA: TGTGCCAGTAGGGGTGGTTATCAGCCCCAGCATTTT. Protein sequence: CASRGGYQPQHF.

V is TRBV27 and J is TRBJ2-1, with a possible D match to TRBD1 (5 bases). Trimming took 3 bases from V and 0 from J, leaving 9 bases between them. The CDR3 has 15 residues. In germline, CDR1 is MNHEY, CDR2 SMNVEV (reference sequence). Here the CDR3 reads CASSLSDSSYNEQFF. CDR3 DNA sequence: TGTGCCAGCAGTTTGAGTGACAGCTCCTACAATGAGCAGTTCTTC.

The chain carries TRBV4-1 and TRBJ2-7; 7 bases agree with TRBD1. This CDR3 has 16 residues. The J segment lost 2 bases and the V segment lost 2 bases, leaving 9 bases of the junction unmatched. The germline V gene has CDR1 MGHRA and CDR2 YSYEKL. The DNA of the CDR3 is TGCGCCAGCAGCCAAAGATGGGACAGTGTCACCTACGAGCAGTACTTC. Protein product: CASSQRWDSVTYEQYF.

The V call is TRBV7-3, the J call TRBJ2-7; D might be TRBD1 (6 bases). V lost 0 bases, J lost 3 bases, and 12 bases lay in between. The CDR3 spans 15 residues. CDR1 and CDR2 from the germline V gene are SGHTA and FQGTGA. CDR3 coding DNA: TGTGCCAGCAGCTTAACAGGGGGAAAAAACTACGAGCAGTACTTC. Its translation: CASSLTGGKNYEQYF.

The chain uses TRBV30 and TRBJ1-1; D is ambiguous. The V end was cut by 2 bases, the J end by 2 bases, with 3 bases between. There are 11 residues in the CDR3. Germline assignment: CDR1 GTSNPN and CDR2 SVGIG (reference sequence). The CDR3 loop reads CAWSHNTEAFF. The DNA of the CDR3 is TGTGCCTGGAGTCATAACACTGAAGCTTTCTTT.

The chain joins TRBV7-9 to TRBJ1-2; 8 nucleotides line up with TRBD1. CDR3 size: 15 residues. Germline CDR1 and CDR2: SEHNR and FQNEAQ (reference sequence). V shed 1 base, J shed 6 bases, and the junction held 7 bases outside the gene matches. CDR3 loop: CASSLVGRGRDGYTF. In DNA, the CDR3 is TGTGCCAGCAGCTTAGTGGGCAGGGGGCGCGATGGCTACACCTTC.

In its sample, this clone was seen once. This chain uses TRBV11-2 with TRBJ1-2; TRBD1 aligns across 7 bases. Germline V gene sequence: CDR1 SGHAT, CDR2 FQNNGV. The CDR3 length is 13 residues. With 9 bases clipped from V and 8 bases from J, the junction kept 12 bases outside the gene matches. CDR3: CASSHGQVLGYTF. Here the CDR3 DNA reads TGTGCCAGTTCTCACGGACAGGTTTTAGGCTACACCTTC.

The chain carries TRBV5-6 and TRBJ1-5; D is perhaps TRBD1 (6 bases). The CDR3 length is 15 residues. Germline V gene lookup returns CDR1 SGHDT and CDR2 YYEEEE. Trimming shortened V by 4 bases and J by 0 bases, and 11 bases separated the two germline ends. CDR3 in amino acids: CASSVTGSSNQPQHF. The CDR3 nucleotides read TGTGCCAGCAGCGTCACAGGGAGTAGCAATCAGCCCCAGCATTTT.

The chain links TRBV7-2 to TRBJ2-7, with TRBD2 matching 9 bases. Trimming cost V 4 bases and J 1 base; bases outside gene matches: 11. This CDR3 contains 17 residues. The germline gives CDR1 SGHTA, CDR2 FQGNSA. DNA for the CDR3: TGTGCCAGCAGCTCCCTTTTTCAAGCGGGAGGATCCTACGAGCAGTACTTC. Amino acids: CASSSLFQAGGSYEQYF.

The V call is TRBV7-2, the J call TRBJ1-3; D is perhaps TRBD1 (5 bases). The CDR3 totals 15 residues. Germline CDR1 is SGHTA and CDR2 is FQGNSA. Deletions cut 4 bases from V and 0 bases from J, with 10 bases between. CDR3 residues: CASSSTVVSGNTIYF. CDR3 nucleotide sequence: TGTGCCAGCAGCTCGACAGTCGTCTCTGGAAACACCATATATTTT.

V usage is TRBV10-3 and J usage is TRBJ1-1; 10 bases are shared with TRBD1. Germline loops: CDR1 ENHRY, CDR2 SYGVKD. With V trimmed by 2 bases and J by 2 bases, 8 bases remained unmatched. The CDR3 runs 17 residues. CDR3 in DNA: TGTGCCATCAGTGAGAGACAGGGGGCGAGGATCAACACTGAAGCTTTCTTT. It encodes CAISERQGARINTEAFF.

The chain joins TRBV27 to TRBJ1-4, with 7 bases matching TRBD1. The trim removed 0 bases at V and 4 bases at J, leaving 2 bases unmatched. CDR3 length: 15 amino acids. Per germline, CDR1 MNHEY and CDR2 SMNVEV (reference sequence). The CDR3 DNA reads TGTGCCAGCAGTTTATCGACAGGGCTTAATGAAAAACTGTTTTTT. Its protein is CASSLSTGLNEKLFF.

This clone was observed a handful of times. This chain links TRBV27 with TRBJ1-1, with D tentatively TRBD1 (6 bases). In germline, CDR1 is MNHEY, CDR2 SMNVEV (reference sequence). The CDR3 consists of 12 residues. V was trimmed by 5 bases and J by 11 bases, leaving 15 bases between them. CDR3 sequence (DNA): TGTGCCAGCAGTGGGCAACAGGGCGTCGCTTTCTTT. It yields the protein CASSGQQGVAFF.

The table lists this clone with a count of one. V is TRBV4-1 and J is TRBJ2-2, with 8 bases fitting TRBD2. The CDR3 length is 14 residues. V lost 4 bases and J lost 6; bases outside the gene matches: 4. The V gene's germline CDR1 is MGHRA and CDR2 YSYEKL. The CDR3 coding sequence is TGCGCCAGCAGCCTCCGGGAGGGGGCCGGGGAGCTGTTTTTT. Translated, it gives CASSLREGAGELFF.